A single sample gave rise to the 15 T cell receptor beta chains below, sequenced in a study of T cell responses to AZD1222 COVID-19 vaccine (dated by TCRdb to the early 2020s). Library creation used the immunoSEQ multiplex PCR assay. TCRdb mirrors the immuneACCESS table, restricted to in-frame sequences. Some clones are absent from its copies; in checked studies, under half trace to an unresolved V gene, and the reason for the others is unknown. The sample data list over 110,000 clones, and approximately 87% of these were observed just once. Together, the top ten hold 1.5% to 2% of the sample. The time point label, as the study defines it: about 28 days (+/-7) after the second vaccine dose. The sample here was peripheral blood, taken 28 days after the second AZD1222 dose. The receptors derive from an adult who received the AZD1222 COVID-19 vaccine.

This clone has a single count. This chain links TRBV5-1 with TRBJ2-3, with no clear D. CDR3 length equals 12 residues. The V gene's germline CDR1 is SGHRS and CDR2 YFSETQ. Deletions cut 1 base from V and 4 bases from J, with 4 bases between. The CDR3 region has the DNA TGCGCCAGCAGCTTGAGCTCAGATACGCAGTATTTT. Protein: CASSLSSDTQYF.

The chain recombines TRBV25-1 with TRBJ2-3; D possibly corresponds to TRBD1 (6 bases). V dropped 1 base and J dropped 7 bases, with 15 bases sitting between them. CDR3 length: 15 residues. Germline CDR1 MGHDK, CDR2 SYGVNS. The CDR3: CASSESGRGVNTQYF. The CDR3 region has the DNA TGTGCCAGCAGTGAATCAGGCAGGGGAGTAAATACGCAGTATTTT.

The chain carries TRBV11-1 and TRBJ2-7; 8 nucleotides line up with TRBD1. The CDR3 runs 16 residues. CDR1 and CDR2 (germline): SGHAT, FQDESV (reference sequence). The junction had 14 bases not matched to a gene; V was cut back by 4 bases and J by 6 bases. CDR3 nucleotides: TGTGCCAGCAGCTACGCGACTAGGGCAGGGGGCATCGAGCAGTACTTC. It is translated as CASSYATRAGGIEQYF.

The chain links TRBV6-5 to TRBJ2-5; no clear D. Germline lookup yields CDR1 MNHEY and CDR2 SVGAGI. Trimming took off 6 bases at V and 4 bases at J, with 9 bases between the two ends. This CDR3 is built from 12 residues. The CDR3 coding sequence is TGTGCCAGCAGCGCCCGTGGAGAGACCCAGTACTTC. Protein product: CASSARGETQYF.

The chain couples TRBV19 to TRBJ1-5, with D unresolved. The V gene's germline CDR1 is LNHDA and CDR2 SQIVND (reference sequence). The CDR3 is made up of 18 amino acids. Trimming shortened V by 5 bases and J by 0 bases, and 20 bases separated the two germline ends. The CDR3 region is CASSPPVKISRSNQPQHF. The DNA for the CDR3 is TGTGCCAGTAGTCCCCCCGTAAAAATCTCGCGTAGCAATCAGCCCCAGCATTTT.

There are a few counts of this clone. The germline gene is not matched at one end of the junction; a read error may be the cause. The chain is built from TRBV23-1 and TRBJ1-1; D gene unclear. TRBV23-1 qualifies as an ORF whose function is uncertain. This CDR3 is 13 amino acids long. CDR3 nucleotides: TGCGCCAGCAGCCAATCCGGGGAGATTGAAGCTTTCTTT. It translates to CASSQSGEIEAFF.

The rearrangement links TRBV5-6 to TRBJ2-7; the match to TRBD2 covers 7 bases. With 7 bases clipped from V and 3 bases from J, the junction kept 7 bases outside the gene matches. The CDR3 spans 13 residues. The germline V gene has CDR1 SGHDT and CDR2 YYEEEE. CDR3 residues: CASGRVADYEQYV. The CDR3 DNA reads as TGTGCCAGCGGGAGGGTGGCGGACTACGAGCAGTACGTC.

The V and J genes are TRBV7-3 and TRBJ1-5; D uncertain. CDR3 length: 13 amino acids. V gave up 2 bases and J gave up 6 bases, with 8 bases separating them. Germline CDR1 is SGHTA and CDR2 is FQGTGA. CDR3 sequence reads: CASSLAAGQPQHF. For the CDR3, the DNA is TGTGCCAGCAGCTTAGCAGCGGGTCAGCCCCAGCATTTT.

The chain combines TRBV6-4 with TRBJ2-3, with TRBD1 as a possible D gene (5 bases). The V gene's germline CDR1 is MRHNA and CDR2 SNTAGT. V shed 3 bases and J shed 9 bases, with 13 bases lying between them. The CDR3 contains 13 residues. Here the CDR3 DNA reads TGTGCCAGCAGTGATTTCAGGGCTTCAACGCAGTATTTT. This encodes CASSDFRASTQYF.

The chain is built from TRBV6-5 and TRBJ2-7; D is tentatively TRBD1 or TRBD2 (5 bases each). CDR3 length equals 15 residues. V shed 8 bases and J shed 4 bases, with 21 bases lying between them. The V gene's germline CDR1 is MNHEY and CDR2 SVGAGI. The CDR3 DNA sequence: TGTGCCAGCGGGCTAACTTGGGACGGTGAATACGAGCAGTACGTC. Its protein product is CASGLTWDGEYEQYV.

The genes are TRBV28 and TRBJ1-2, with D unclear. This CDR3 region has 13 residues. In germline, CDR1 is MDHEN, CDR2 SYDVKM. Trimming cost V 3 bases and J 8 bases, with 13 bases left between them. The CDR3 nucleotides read TGTGCCAGCAGTTTTGGTACACCAAGGGGCTACACCTTC. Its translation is CASSFGTPRGYTF.

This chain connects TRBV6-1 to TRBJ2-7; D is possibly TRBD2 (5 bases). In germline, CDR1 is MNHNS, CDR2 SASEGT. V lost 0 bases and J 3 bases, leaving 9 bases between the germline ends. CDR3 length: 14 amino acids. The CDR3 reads CASSEADGDYEQYV. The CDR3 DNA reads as TGTGCCAGCAGTGAAGCGGACGGGGACTACGAGCAGTACGTC.

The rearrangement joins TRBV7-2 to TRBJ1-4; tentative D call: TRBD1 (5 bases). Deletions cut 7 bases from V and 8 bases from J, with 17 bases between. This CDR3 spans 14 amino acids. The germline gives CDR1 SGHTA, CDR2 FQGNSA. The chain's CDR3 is CASTQGSPSEKLFF. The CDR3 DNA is TGTGCCAGCACCCAGGGTAGCCCCAGCGAAAAACTGTTTTTT.

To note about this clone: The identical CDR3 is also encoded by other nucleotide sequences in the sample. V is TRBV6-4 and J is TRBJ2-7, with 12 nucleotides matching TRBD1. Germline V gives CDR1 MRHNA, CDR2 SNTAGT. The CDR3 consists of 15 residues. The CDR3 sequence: CASSDLGTGGYEQYV. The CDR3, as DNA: TGTGCCAGCAGTGACCTAGGGACAGGGGGCTACGAGCAGTATGTC.

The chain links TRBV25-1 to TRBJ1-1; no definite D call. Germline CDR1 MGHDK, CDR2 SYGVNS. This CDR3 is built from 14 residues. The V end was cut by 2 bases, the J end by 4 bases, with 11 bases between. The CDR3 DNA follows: TGTGCCAGCAGTGAACAGACTACGTCCACTGAAGCTTTCTTT. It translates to CASSEQTTSTEAFF.